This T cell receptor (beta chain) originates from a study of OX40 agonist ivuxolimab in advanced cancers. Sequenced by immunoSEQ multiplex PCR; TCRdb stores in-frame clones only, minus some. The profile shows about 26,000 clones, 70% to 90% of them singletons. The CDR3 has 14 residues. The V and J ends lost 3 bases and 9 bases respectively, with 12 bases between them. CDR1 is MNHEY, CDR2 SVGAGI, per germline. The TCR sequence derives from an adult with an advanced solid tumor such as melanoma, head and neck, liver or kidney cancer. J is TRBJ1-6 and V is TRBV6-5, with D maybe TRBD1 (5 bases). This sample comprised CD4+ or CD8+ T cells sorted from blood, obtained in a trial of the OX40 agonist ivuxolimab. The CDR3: CASSYGGGGSPLHF. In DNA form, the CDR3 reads TGTGCCAGCAGTTATGGGGGGGGTGGTTCACCCCTCCACTTT.